This T cell receptor beta chain was sequenced for a study of shared T cell receptors in the human thymus. This CDR3 spans 17 amino acids. Germline V gene sequence: CDR1 SGHRS, CDR2 YFSETQ. Trimming took 1 base from V and 5 from J; bases not matched to a gene: 14. Produced via immunoSEQ multiplex PCR; TCRdb's table is partial and in-frame only. Of 700,000 to 750,000 clones in the sample, approximately 83% were seen once. This sample also appeared in a second study, on human thymus T cells. This second report adds: Thymic as well as blood repertoires seemed to favor certain V and J genes unevenly.

The origin of this receptor is a girl in the first two years of life with a congenital heart defect. The rearrangement links TRBV5-1 to TRBJ2-5; 7 bases fit TRBD2. The source material was thymocytes. The CDR3 sequence is CASSLISCGREGETQYF. The CDR3 DNA is TGCGCCAGCAGCTTGATTAGTTGTGGCAGGGAGGGGGAGACCCAGTACTTC. Full variable domain (outside the CDR3, taken from reference TRBV5-1 and TRBJ2-5): KAGVTQTPRYLIKTRGQQVTLSCSPISGHRSVSWYQQTPGQGLQFLFEYFSETQRNKGNFPGRFSGRQFSNSRSEMNVSTLELGDSALYLCASSLISCGREGETQYFGPGTRLLVL.